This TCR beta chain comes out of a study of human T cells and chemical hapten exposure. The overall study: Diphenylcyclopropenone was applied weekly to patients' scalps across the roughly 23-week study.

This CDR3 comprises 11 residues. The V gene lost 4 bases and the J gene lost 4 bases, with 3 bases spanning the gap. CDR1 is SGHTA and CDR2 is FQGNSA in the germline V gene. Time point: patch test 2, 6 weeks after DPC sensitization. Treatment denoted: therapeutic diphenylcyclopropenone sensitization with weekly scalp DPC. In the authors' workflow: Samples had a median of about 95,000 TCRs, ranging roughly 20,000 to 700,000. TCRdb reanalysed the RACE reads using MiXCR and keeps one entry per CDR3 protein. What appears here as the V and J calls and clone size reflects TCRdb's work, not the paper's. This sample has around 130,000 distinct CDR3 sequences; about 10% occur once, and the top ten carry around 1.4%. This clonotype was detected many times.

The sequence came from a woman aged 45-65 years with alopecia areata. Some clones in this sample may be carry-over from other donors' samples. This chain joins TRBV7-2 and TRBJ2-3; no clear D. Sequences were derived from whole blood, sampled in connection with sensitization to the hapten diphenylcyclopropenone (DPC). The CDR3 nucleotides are TGTGCCAGCAGCTCGTCAGATACGCAGTATTTT. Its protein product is CASSSSDTQYF. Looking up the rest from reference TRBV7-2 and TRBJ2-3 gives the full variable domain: GAGVSQSPSNKVTEKGKDVELRCDPISGHTALYWYRQSLGQGLEFLIYFQGNSAPDKSGLPSDRFSAERTGGSVSTLTIQRTQQEDSAVYLCASSSSDTQYFGPGTRLTVL.